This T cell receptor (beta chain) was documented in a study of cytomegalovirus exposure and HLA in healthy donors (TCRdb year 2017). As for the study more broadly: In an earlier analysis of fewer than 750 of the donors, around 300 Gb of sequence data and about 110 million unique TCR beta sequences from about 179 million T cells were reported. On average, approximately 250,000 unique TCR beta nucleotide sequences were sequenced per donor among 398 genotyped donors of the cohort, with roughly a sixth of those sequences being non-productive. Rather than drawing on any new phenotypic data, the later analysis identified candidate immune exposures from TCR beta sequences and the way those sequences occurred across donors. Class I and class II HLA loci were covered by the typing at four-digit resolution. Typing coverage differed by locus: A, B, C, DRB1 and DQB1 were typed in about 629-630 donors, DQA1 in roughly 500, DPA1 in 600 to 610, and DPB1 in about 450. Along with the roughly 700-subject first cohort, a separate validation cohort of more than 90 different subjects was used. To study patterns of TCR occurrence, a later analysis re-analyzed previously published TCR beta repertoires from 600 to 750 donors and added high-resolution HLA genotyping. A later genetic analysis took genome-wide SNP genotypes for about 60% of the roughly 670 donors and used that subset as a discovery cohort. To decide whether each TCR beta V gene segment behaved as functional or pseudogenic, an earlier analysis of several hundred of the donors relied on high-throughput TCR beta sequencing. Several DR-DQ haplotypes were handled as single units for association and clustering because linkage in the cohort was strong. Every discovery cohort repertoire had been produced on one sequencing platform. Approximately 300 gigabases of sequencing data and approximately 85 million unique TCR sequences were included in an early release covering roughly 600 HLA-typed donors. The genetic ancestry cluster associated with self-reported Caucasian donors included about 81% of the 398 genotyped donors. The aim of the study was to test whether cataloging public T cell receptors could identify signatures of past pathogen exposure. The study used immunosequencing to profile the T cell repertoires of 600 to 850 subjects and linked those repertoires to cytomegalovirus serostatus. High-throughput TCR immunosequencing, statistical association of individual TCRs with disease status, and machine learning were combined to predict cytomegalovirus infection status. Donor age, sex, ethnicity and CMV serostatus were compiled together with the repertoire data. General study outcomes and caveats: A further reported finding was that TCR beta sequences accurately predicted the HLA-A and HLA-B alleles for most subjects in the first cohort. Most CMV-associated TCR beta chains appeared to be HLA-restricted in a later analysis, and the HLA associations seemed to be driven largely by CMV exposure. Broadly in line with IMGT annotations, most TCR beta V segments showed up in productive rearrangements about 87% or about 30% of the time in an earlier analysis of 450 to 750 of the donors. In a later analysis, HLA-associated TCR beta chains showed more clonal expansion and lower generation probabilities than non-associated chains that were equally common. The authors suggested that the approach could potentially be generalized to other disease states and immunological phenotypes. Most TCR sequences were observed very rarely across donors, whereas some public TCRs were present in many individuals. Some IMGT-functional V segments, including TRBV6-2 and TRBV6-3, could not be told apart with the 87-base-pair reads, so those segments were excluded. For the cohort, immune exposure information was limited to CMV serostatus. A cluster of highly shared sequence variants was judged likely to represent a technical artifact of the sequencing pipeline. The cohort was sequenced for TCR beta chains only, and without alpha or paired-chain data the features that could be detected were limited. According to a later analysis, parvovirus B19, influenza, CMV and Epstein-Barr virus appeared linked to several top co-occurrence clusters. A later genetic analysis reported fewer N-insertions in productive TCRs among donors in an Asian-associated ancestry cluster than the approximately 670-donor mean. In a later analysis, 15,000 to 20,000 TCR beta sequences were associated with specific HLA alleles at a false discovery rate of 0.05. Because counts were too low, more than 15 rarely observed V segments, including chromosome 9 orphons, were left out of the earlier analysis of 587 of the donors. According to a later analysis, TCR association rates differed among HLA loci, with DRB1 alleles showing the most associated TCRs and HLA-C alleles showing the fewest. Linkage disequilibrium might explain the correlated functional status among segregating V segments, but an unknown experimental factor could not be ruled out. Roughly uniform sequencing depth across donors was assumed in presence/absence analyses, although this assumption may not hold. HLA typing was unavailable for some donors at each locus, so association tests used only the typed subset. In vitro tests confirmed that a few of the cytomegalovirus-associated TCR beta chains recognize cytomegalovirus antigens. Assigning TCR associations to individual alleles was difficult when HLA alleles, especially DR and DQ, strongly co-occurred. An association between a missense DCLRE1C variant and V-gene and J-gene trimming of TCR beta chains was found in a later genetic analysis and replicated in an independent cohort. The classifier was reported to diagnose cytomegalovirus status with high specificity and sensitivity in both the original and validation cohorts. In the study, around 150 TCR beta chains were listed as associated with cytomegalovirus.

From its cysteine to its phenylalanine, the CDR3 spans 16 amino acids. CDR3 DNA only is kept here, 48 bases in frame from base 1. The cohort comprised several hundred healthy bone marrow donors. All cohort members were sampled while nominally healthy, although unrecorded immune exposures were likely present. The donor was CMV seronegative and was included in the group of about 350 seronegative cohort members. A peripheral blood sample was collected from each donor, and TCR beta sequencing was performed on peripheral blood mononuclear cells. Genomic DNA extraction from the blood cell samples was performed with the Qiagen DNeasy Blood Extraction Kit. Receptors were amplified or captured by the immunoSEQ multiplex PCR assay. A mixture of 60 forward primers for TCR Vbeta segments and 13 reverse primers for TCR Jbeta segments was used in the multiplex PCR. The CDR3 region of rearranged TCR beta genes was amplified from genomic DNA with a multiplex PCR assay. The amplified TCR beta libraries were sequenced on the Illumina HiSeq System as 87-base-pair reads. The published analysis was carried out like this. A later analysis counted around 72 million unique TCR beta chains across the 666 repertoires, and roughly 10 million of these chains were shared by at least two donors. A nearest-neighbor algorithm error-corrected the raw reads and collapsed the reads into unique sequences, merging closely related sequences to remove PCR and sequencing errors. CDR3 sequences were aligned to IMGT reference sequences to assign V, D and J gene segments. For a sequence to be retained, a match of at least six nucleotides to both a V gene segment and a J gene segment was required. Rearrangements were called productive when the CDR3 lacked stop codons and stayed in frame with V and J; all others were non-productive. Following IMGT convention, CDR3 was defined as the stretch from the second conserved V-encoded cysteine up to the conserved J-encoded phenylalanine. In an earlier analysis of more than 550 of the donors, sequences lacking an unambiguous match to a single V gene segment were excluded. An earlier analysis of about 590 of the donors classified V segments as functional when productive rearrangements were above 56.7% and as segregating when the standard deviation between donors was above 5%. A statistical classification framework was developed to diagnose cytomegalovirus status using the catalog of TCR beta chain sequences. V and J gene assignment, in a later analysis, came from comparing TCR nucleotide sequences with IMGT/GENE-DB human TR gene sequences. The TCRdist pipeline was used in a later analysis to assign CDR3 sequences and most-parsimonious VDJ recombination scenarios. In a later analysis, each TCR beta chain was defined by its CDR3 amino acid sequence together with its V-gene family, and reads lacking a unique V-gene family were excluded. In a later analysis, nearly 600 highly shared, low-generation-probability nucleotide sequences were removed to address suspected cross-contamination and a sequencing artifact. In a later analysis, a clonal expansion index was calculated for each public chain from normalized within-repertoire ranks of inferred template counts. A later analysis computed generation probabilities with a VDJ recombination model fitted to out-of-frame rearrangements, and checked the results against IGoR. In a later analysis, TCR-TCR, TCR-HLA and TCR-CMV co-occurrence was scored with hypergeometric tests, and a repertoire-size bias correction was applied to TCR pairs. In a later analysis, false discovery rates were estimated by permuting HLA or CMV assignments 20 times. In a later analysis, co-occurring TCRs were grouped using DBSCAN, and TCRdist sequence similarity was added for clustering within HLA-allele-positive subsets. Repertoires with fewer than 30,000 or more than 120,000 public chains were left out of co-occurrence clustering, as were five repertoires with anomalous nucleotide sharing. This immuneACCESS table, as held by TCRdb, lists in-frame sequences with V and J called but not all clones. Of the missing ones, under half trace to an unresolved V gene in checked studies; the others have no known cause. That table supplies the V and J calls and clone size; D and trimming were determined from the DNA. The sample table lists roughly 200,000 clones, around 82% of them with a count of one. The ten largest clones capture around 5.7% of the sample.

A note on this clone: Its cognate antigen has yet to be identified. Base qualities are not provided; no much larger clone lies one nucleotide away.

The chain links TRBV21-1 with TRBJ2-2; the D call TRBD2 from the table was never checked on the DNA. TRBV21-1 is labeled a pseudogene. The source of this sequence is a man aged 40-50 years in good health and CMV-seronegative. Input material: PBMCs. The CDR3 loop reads CASSKAGTLRTGELFF. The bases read TGTGCCAGCAGCAAAGCCGGGACTCTCCGTACCGGGGAGCTGTTTTTT.